The 10 T cell receptor beta chains below come from one sample, sequenced in a study of T cells in Graves' hyperthyroidism and ophthalmopathy (dated by TCRdb to the late 2010s). Library prep was done by multiplex PCR. TCRdb shows the sequencer as Illumina HiSeq 2000. TCR beta CDR3 regions were amplified from RNA transcripts. The first round of RT-PCR for the TCR CDR3 was performed with the HTBI primer set and the Qiagen OneStep RT-PCR kit. TCRdb applied fastp at Q25 and MiXCR to the public reads, then kept only in-frame beta chains. Each entry merges the rows of one CDR3 protein and shows their most common DNA and genes. The sample contains hundreds of thousands of distinct CDR3 sequences, about 15% of them found a single time. The ten largest clones represent around 4% of the sample. Sequenced: blood. The source is a woman aged 35 to 49 with Graves' ophthalmopathy.

The table lists this clonotype with many counts. The chain combines TRBV7-9 with TRBJ2-7, with D possibly TRBD2 on 5 matching bases. The CDR3 spans 14 residues. Between the trimmed V and J ends, which lost 3 bases and 0 bases, there was a span of 9 bases. Germline V gives CDR1 SEHNR, CDR2 FQNEAQ (reference sequence). The CDR3 coding sequence is TGTGCCAGCAGCTTTAGTACTAGCTCCTACGAGCAGTACTTC. This codes for CASSFSTSSYEQYF.

This clonotype was seen many times. J is TRBJ1-1 and V is TRBV7-2; D not resolved. Germline assignment: CDR1 SGHTA and CDR2 FQGNSA. The ends were cut back, 0 bases at V and 1 base at J, with 15 bases in the middle. The length of the CDR3 is 17 residues. CDR3 nucleotide sequence: TGTGCCAGCAGCTTAGCCAACTTTCTAGGGCCGAACACTGAAGCTTTCTTT. This translates into CASSLANFLGPNTEAFF. Full variable domain (remainder filled in from reference TRBV7-2 and TRBJ1-1): GAGVSQSPSNKVTEKGKDVELRCDPISGHTALYWYRQSLGQGLEFLIYFQGNSAPDKSGLPSDRFSAERTGGSVSTLTIQRTQQEDSAVYLCASSLANFLGPNTEAFFGQGTRLTVV.

This clonotype was found a few times. The chain combines TRBV28 with TRBJ2-2; D may correspond to TRBD1 or TRBD2 (6 bases each). Germline V gene data show CDR1 as MDHEN and CDR2 as SYDVKM. Trimming left V 2 bases short and J 5 bases short, with 12 bases between. The CDR3 extends over 15 amino acids. The CDR3: CASSLGGGQTGELFF. The CDR3 coding sequence is TGTGCCAGCAGTTTAGGTGGGGGGCAAACCGGGGAGCTGTTTTTT.

This clonotype was counted between two and nine times. The chain uses TRBV4-1 and TRBJ2-2; a weak D match, TRBD2 (6 bases). The germline CDR1 and CDR2 sequences are MGHRA and YSYEKL. The CDR3 loop spans 15 amino acids. Between the trimmed V and J ends, which lost 2 bases and 3 bases, there was a span of 10 bases. The chain's CDR3 is CASSQSGAYTGELFF. CDR3 coding DNA: TGCGCCAGCAGCCAATCGGGAGCTTACACCGGGGAGCTGTTTTTT.

In this sample, this clonotype turned up a few times. A much larger clone lies one base from this, so it may be a read error. This sequence joins TRBV15 and TRBJ1-2; D is possibly TRBD1 (5 bases). The CDR3 length is 14 residues. Germline CDR1 LNHNV, CDR2 YYDKDF (reference sequence). The V end was cut by 0 bases, the J end by 6 bases, with 11 bases between. The CDR3 spells CATSRDRGMNGYTF. As DNA, the CDR3 is TGTGCCACCAGCAGAGATCGGGGGATGAATGGCTACACCTTC.

This clonotype has a handful of counts. This sequence may be a read error, since a much larger clone differs from it by one base. V is TRBV28 and J is TRBJ2-2; the D is unclear. Trimming cost V 3 bases and J 0 bases, with 8 bases left between them. CDR3 size: 15 residues. Germline V gene lookup returns CDR1 MDHEN and CDR2 SYDVKM. CDR3 in amino acids: CASSLVTANTGELFF. The CDR3 coding sequence is TGTGCCAGCAGTTTGGTAACGGCGAACACCGGGGAGCTGTTTTTT.

Many counts were recorded for this clonotype. This rearrangement joins TRBV14 to TRBJ2-5, with 11 bases identical to TRBD1. In germline, CDR1 is SGHDN, CDR2 FVKESK. J was trimmed by 4 bases and V by 4 bases; bases with no gene match: 8. The CDR3 extends over 16 amino acids. CDR3 residues: CASSPWTGGTRETQYF. The CDR3 DNA follows: TGTGCCAGCAGCCCTTGGACAGGGGGCACGAGAGAGACCCAGTACTTC.

This clonotype was seen at least ten times. The rearrangement uses TRBV10-1 and TRBJ2-4; D may be TRBD1 (7 bases). CDR1 WNHNN and CDR2 SYGVQD come from the germline V gene (reference sequence). V was pared by 4 bases and J by 7 bases, with 11 bases between. This CDR3 region has 13 residues. The CDR3 DNA sequence: TGCGCCAGCAGTGTTGCAGGGGGGAACATTCAGTACTTC. Protein sequence: CASSVAGGNIQYF.

At least ten counts were recorded for this clonotype. The gene calls are TRBV7-8 and TRBJ2-5; 7 bases map to TRBD1. The germline gives CDR1 SGHVS, CDR2 FQNEAQ. This CDR3 has 15 amino acids. With 1 base clipped from V and 1 base from J, the junction kept 3 bases outside the gene matches. CDR3 bases: TGTGCCAGCAGCTTAGAGGGGGACAGCCAAGAGACCCAGTACTTC. Protein sequence: CASSLEGDSQETQYF.

This clonotype was counted at least ten times. The chain has TRBV11-2 and TRBJ2-7, with 9 bases aligning to TRBD1. Unmatched junction bases numbered 2, after V lost 5 bases and J lost 0 bases. Germline V gene lookup returns CDR1 SGHAT and CDR2 FQNNGV. This CDR3 is built from 14 residues. The CDR3 DNA follows: TGTGCCAGCAGCGTGGACAGGGGCTCCTACGAGCAGTACTTC. As protein: CASSVDRGSYEQYF.